The sequence of this T cell receptor beta chain was determined in a study of PD-1 blockade in classical Hodgkin lymphoma. A remark on this clone: What it binds is unknown.

The CDR3 sequence is 15 residues long. Germline values: CDR1 KGHSH, CDR2 LQKENI. V was shortened by 2 bases and J by 8 bases, with 18 bases between the two germline ends. The study, taken as a whole, reports: Reported findings placed baseline TCR diversity lower in newly diagnosed patients (compared with healthy donors). The origin of the repertoire differences remains undefined, with disease activity or prior therapy as possible causes.

The time point here: newly diagnosed, previously untreated cHL patient sample. It was PBMCs in newly diagnosed, untreated classical Hodgkin lymphoma that served as comparison. Data came from immunoSEQ multiplex PCR; TCRdb stores just in-frame clones and leaves some out. The sample yields about 20,000 clones, 75% to 95% seen once. The clonotype comes from a human donor with classical Hodgkin lymphoma. Sequencing was performed on peripheral blood mononuclear cells (PBMCs). This chain joins TRBV18 and TRBJ1-2; D is ambiguous. The CDR3 sequence is CASSPATLRGDGYTF. CDR3 in DNA: TGTGCCAGCTCACCAGCAACATTACGAGGCGACGGCTACACCTTC.